Ten or more counts support the clone carrying this T cell receptor beta chain. This specimen belongs to a study of T cells after yellow fever vaccination. Germline-derived CDR1 and CDR2 are MNHEY and SMNVEV (reference sequence). V lost 6 bases, J lost 4 bases, and 15 bases lay in between. This CDR3 region has 14 residues. TCRdb reanalysed the 5' RACE reads using MiXCR and keeps one entry per CDR3 protein. The sample records around 46,000 distinct CDR3 sequences, roughly 6.4% being singletons. Overall study findings and caveats: Reappearing after the booster were most of the clones from primary vaccination (almost 97% CD4, approximately 85% CD8).

The V gene is TRBV27, the J gene TRBJ2-5; D is undetermined. The sample consisted of CD8+ T cells not binding an NS4B(214-222) dextramer, sorted from PBMCs, taken 45 days after the yellow fever booster vaccination. This TCR derives from a man in his thirties or forties who received the YFV17D yellow fever vaccine. Written as DNA, the CDR3 is TGTGCCAGCAGCCCTCCGACGGGTAGAGAGACCCAGTACTTC. Protein product: CASSPPTGRETQYF.